The 20 T cell receptor beta chains below come from one sample, sequenced in a study of T cell responses to AZD1222 COVID-19 vaccine. Libraries were prepared by immunoSEQ multiplex PCR; TCRdb keeps only in-frame clonotypes and omits some of them. The data contain 120,000 to 150,000 clones, under 95% of them singletons. Sequencing was performed on peripheral blood, taken on day 0 of AZD1222 vaccination. Every receptor here comes from an adult in good health.

This clone was detected once. This chain joins TRBV4-3 and TRBJ2-3, with TRBD2 matching over 8 bases. V trimming: 0 bases; J trimming: 6 bases; junction bases outside the gene matches: 8. In germline, CDR1 is LGHNA, CDR2 YSLEER. This CDR3 has 16 amino acids. CDR3 in DNA: TGCGCCAGCAGCCAAGAAGGCAGCGGGAGTGTCGATACGCAGTATTTT. It yields the protein CASSQEGSGSVDTQYF.

V gene TRBV28 combines with J gene TRBJ2-7; TRBD1 matches 12 bases. This CDR3 spans 18 amino acids. Trimming at V came to 3 bases and at J to 3 bases, leaving 12 bases not matched to a gene. CDR1 MDHEN and CDR2 SYDVKM come from the germline V gene. CDR3 in amino acids: CASSFHPSRDRGLYEQYF. The CDR3 nucleotides are TGTGCCAGCAGTTTCCACCCGAGCCGGGACAGGGGGCTCTACGAGCAGTACTTC. Drawing the rest from reference TRBV28 and TRBJ2-7, the complete variable domain is DVKVTQSSRYLVKRTGEKVFLECVQDMDHENMFWYRQDPGLGLRLIYFSYDVKMKEKGDIPEGYSVSREKKERFSLILESASTNQTSMYLCASSFHPSRDRGLYEQYFGPGTRLTVT.

This clone was detected only once. CDR3 protein: CASSKQGRTNEKLFF. CDR3 coding DNA: TGTGCCAGCAGCAAACAGGGGCGCACTAATGAAAAACTGTTTTTT. The rearrangement joins TRBV9 to TRBJ1-4, with TRBD1 identical over 7 bases. Germline assignment: CDR1 SGDLS and CDR2 YYNGEE. Unmatched junction bases numbered 5, after V lost 4 bases and J lost 2 bases. The CDR3 has 15 amino acids.

The chain recombines TRBV27 with TRBJ1-5; 10 positions agree with TRBD1. The CDR3 contains 18 residues. Trimming removed 10 bases from V and 2 bases from J; junction bases left unmatched: 17. Germline V gene lookup returns CDR1 MNHEY and CDR2 SMNVEV (reference sequence). The CDR3 region is CAMTGGGGSADRNQPQHF. CDR3 nucleotides: TGTGCCATGACAGGGGGCGGAGGATCTGCCGATCGCAATCAGCCCCAGCATTTT.

CDR3 protein: CSVEVGTTYEQYF. CDR3 sequence (DNA): TGCAGCGTTGAGGTGGGCACAACCTACGAGCAGTACTTC. This sequence joins TRBV29-1 and TRBJ2-7; no clear D gene. Per the germline V gene, CDR1 is SQVTM and CDR2 is ANQGSEA. CDR3 length equals 13 residues. Trimming left V 3 bases short and J 2 bases short, with 11 bases between.

This sequence joins TRBV7-9 and TRBJ2-1; TRBD2 agrees at 9 bases. The CDR3 runs to 16 residues. V lost 1 base and J lost 7; bases outside the gene matches: 8. The germline gives CDR1 SEHNR, CDR2 FQNEAQ (reference sequence). The CDR3 reads CASSLVAGGPRNEQFF. In nucleotides, the CDR3 is TGTGCCAGCAGCTTAGTTGCGGGAGGGCCAAGGAATGAGCAGTTCTTC.

The V gene is TRBV18, the J gene TRBJ2-1, with D perhaps TRBD1 (6 bases). The CDR3 has 12 residues. V was cut by 6 bases and J by 7 bases, with 10 bases left in between. CDR1 is KGHSH, CDR2 LQKENI, per germline. The CDR3 protein is CASSPGTNEQFF. CDR3 nucleotides: TGTGCCAGCTCGCCCGGGACAAATGAGCAGTTCTTC. Complete variable domain (other parts from reference TRBV18 and TRBJ2-1): NAGVMQNPRHLVRRRGQEARLRCSPMKGHSHVYWYRQLPEEGLKFMVYLQKENIIDESGMPKERFSAEFPKEGPSILRIQQVVRGDSAAYFCASSPGTNEQFFGPGTRLTVL.

This chain uses TRBV5-4 with TRBJ2-1, with 12 bases fitting TRBD2. After removal of 4 bases from V and 8 bases from J, the junction contained 7 bases not matched to a gene. The CDR3 runs to 15 residues. In germline, CDR1 is SGHNT, CDR2 YYREEE (reference sequence). The CDR3 protein is CASSPLAGGPDEQFF. CDR3 nucleotides: TGTGCCAGCAGCCCTCTAGCGGGGGGGCCGGATGAGCAGTTCTTC.

This clone was recorded once. This rearrangement joins TRBV5-5 to TRBJ2-2, with unresolved D. Germline-derived CDR1 and CDR2 are SGHKS and YYEKEE (reference sequence). V lost 3 bases to trimming and J lost 0 bases, with 15 bases between them. CDR3 length: 17 amino acids. The CDR3 DNA reads as TGTGCCAGCAGCTCCCCTGGGCAGACCACGAACACCGGGGAGCTGTTTTTT. Encoded protein: CASSSPGQTTNTGELFF. Together with reference TRBV5-5 and TRBJ2-2, the CDR3 gives the full variable domain: DAGVTQSPTHLIKTRGQQVTLRCSPISGHKSVSWYQQVLGQGPQFIFQYYEKEERGRGNFPDRFSARQFPNYSSELNVNALLLGDSALYLCASSSPGQTTNTGELFFGEGSRLTVL.

This chain connects TRBV28 to TRBJ1-2, with 8 positions matching TRBD1. Germline V lookup: CDR1 MDHEN, CDR2 SYDVKM. The CDR3 is made up of 16 amino acids. Losses at the gene ends were 3 bases for V and 1 base for J; bases not matched to a gene: 7. This CDR3 is CASSFPGQVINYGYTF. The CDR3 DNA reads TGTGCCAGCAGTTTTCCGGGACAGGTCATTAACTATGGCTACACCTTC.

This chain links TRBV9 with TRBJ2-1, with TRBD2 identical over 9 bases. The V gene's germline CDR1 is SGDLS and CDR2 YYNGEE. The J segment lost 8 bases and the V segment lost 0 bases, leaving 9 bases of the junction unmatched. The CDR3 is 16 amino acids. CDR3 coding DNA: TGTGCCAGCAGCGTAGGTTTTCCAGCGGGGGGAGATGAGCAGTTCTTC. Translation: CASSVGFPAGGDEQFF.

This sequence joins TRBV7-8 and TRBJ1-1, with D hard to call. Germline-derived CDR1 and CDR2 are SGHVS and FQNEAQ. The CDR3 is made up of 16 amino acids. V lost 1 base to trimming and J lost 2 bases, with 14 bases between them. The CDR3 sequence: CASSLVEGGVNTEAFF. The DNA of the CDR3 is TGTGCCAGCAGCTTAGTCGAAGGCGGGGTAAACACTGAAGCTTTCTTT.

This clone appeared a single time. The chain has TRBV9 and TRBJ2-1; weak D call: TRBD1 (5 bases). CDR3 size: 16 residues. Germline CDR1 is SGDLS and CDR2 is YYNGEE. V lost 0 bases to trimming and J lost 4 bases, with 14 bases between them. The CDR3 loop is CASSVVPQAAYNEQFF. CDR3 coding DNA: TGTGCCAGCAGCGTAGTCCCACAGGCAGCTTACAATGAGCAGTTCTTC.

J is TRBJ1-2 and V is TRBV6-5; D is uncertain. Trimming cost V 2 bases and J 3 bases, with 7 bases left between them. The CDR3 is 13 residues long. Per germline, CDR1 MNHEY and CDR2 SVGAGI. CDR3 coding DNA: TGTGCCAGCAGTTACAAGCCGGACTATGGCTACACCTTC. Translated, it gives CASSYKPDYGYTF.

The rearrangement links TRBV4-2 to TRBJ1-3; D gene uncertain. Germline CDR1 reads LGHNA; CDR2 reads YNFKEQ. The CDR3 consists of 13 residues. Trimming removed 0 bases at V and 2 bases at J, with 2 bases between. Written as DNA, the CDR3 is TGTGCCAGCAGCCAAGATCCTGGAAACACCATATATTTT. Translating gives CASSQDPGNTIYF.

The chain recombines TRBV18 with TRBJ2-6; D call uncertain. This CDR3 comprises 15 residues. Trimming stripped 5 bases from V and 0 bases from J, with 8 bases between. The germline V gene has CDR1 KGHSH and CDR2 LQKENI. The CDR3 region is CASSALSSGANVLTF. As DNA, the CDR3 is TGTGCCAGCTCAGCCCTAAGCTCTGGGGCCAACGTCCTGACTTTC.

The chain recombines TRBV4-2 with TRBJ2-7, with TRBD2 matching over 7 bases. Germline CDR1 and CDR2: LGHNA and YNFKEQ. The CDR3 length is 15 residues. Losses at the gene ends were 1 base for V and 4 bases for J; bases not matched to a gene: 7. The CDR3 is CASSQGQSGEYEQYF. CDR3 DNA sequence: TGTGCCAGCAGCCAAGGGCAAAGCGGGGAGTACGAGCAGTACTTC.

The CDR3, as DNA: TGTGCCAGCAGCTCCCTCGGGGAGCAGTACTTC. Encoded protein: CASSSLGEQYF. The chain couples TRBV7-6 to TRBJ2-7; D is unresolved. V gave up 4 bases and J gave up 7 bases, with 8 bases separating them. The CDR3 loop spans 11 amino acids. Germline CDR1 is SGHVS and CDR2 is FNYEAQ.

This chain uses TRBV6-5 with TRBJ2-1, with TRBD2 as a possible D gene (6 bases). The V end lost 11 bases, the J end lost 7 bases, and 15 bases lay between the germline ends. CDR1 and CDR2 from the germline V gene are MNHEY and SVGAGI. The CDR3 extends over 12 amino acids. The CDR3 region is CAGEARGNEQFF. CDR3 nucleotides: TGTGCCGGGGAGGCAAGGGGTAATGAGCAGTTCTTC.

V gene TRBV6-5 combines with J gene TRBJ2-5; TRBD2 agrees at 8 bases. Unmatched junction bases numbered 8, after V lost 2 bases and J lost 3 bases. The CDR3 is 16 amino acids. In germline, CDR1 is MNHEY, CDR2 SVGAGI. CDR3 protein: CASSYTPGLVKETQYF. The CDR3 DNA reads as TGTGCCAGCAGTTACACGCCGGGACTAGTTAAAGAGACCCAGTACTTC.